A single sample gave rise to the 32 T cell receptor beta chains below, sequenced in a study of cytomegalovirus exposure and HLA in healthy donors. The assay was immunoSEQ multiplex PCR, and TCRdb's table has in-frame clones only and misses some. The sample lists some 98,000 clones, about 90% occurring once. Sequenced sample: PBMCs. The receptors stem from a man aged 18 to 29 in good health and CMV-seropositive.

CDR3 protein: CASSPQTGSMGYTF. The CDR3 DNA reads TGTGCCAGCAGCCCTCAGACAGGGAGTATGGGCTACACCTTC. V is TRBV9 and J is TRBJ1-2, with TRBD1 matching 7 bases. With V trimmed by 4 bases and J by 8 bases, 11 bases remained unmatched. The CDR3 consists of 14 residues. Germline V gene lookup returns CDR1 SGDLS and CDR2 YYNGEE.

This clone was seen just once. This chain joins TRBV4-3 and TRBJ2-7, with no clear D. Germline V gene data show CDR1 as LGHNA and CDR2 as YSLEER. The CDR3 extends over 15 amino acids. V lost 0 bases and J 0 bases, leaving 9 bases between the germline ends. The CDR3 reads CASSQELRVSYEQYF. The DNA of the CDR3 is TGCGCCAGCAGCCAAGAACTTCGTGTCTCCTACGAGCAGTACTTC.

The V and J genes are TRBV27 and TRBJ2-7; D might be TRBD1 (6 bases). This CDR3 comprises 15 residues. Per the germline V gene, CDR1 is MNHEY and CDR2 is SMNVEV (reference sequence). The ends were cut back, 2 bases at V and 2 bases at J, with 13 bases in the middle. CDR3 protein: CASSLSGTFPYEQYF. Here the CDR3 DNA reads TGTGCCAGCAGTTTAAGTGGGACATTTCCCTACGAGCAGTACTTC.

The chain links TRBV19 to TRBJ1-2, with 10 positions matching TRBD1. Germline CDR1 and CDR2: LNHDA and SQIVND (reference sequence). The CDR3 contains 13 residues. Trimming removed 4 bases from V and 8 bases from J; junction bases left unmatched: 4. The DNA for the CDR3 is TGTGCCAGTAGTAGACAGGGGGCGCAAGGCTACACCTTC. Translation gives CASSRQGAQGYTF.

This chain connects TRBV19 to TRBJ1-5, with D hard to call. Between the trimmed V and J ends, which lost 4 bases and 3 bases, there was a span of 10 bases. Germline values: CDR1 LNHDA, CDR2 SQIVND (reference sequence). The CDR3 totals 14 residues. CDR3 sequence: CASSTDWANQPQHF. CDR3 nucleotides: TGTGCCAGTAGTACAGACTGGGCCAATCAGCCCCAGCATTTT. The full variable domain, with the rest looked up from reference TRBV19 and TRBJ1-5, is DGGITQSPKYLFRKEGQNVTLSCEQNLNHDAMYWYRQDPGQGLRLIYYSQIVNDFQKGDIAEGYSVSREKKESFPLTVTSAQKNPTAFYLCASSTDWANQPQHFGDGTRLSIL.

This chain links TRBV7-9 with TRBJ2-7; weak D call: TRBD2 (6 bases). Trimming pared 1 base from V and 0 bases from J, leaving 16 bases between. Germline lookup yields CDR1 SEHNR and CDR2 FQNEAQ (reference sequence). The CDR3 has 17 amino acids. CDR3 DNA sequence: TGTGCCAGCAGCTTAGTTTTTGCTAGCGAGATCTCCTACGAGCAGTACTTC. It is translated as CASSLVFASEISYEQYF.

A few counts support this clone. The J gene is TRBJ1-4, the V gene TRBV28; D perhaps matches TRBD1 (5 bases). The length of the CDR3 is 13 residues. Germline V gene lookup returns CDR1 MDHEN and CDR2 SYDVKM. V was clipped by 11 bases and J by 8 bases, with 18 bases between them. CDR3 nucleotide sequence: TGTGCCGGCGGGGCAGGGCCAGAAGAAAAACTGTTTTTT. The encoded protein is CAGGAGPEEKLFF. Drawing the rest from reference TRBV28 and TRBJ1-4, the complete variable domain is DVKVTQSSRYLVKRTGEKVFLECVQDMDHENMFWYRQDPGLGLRLIYFSYDVKMKEKGDIPEGYSVSREKKERFSLILESASTNQTSMYLCAGGAGPEEKLFFGSGTQLSVL.

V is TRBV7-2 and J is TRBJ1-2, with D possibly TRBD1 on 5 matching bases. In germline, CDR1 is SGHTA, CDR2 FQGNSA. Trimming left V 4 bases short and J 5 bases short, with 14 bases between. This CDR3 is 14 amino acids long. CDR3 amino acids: CASSSTRQTYGYTF. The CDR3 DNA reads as TGTGCCAGCAGCTCAACGAGACAGACGTATGGCTACACCTTC.

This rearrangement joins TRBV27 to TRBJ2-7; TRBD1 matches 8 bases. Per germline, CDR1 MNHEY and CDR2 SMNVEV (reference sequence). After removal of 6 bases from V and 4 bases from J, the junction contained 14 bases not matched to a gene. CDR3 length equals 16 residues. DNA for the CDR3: TGTGCCAGCAGAGGACAGGGCTATTCAAGCCGTTACGAGCAGTACTTC. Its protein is CASRGQGYSSRYEQYF.

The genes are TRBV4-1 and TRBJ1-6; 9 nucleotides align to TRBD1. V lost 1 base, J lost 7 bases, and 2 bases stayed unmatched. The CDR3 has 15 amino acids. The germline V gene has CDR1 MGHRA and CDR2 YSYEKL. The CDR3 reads CASSQGGQGNSPLHF. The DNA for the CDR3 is TGCGCCAGCAGCCAAGGGGGACAGGGAAATTCACCCCTCCACTTT.

CDR3 sequence (DNA): TGTGCCAGCCGTAAAGGCGGGAACACCGGGGAGCTGTTTTTT. It specifies CASRKGGNTGELFF. The rearrangement uses TRBV7-9 and TRBJ2-2; D unclear. This CDR3 is 14 amino acids long. Germline V lookup: CDR1 SEHNR, CDR2 FQNEAQ (reference sequence). V lost 8 bases and J 1 base, leaving 11 bases between the germline ends. Based on the CDR3 plus reference TRBV7-9 and TRBJ2-2, the full variable domain is DTGVSQNPRHKITKRGQNVTFRCDPISEHNRLYWYRQTLGQGPEFLTYFQNEAQLEKSRLLSDRFSAERPKGSFSTLEIQRTEQGDSAMYLCASRKGGNTGELFFGEGSRLTVL.

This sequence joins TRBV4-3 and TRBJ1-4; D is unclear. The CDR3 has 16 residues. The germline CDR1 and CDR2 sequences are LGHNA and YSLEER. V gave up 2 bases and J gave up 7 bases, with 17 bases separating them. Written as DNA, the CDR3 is TGCGCCAGCAGCCAAAACGCCGGGGATGCGTCTGAAAAACTGTTTTTT. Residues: CASSQNAGDASEKLFF.

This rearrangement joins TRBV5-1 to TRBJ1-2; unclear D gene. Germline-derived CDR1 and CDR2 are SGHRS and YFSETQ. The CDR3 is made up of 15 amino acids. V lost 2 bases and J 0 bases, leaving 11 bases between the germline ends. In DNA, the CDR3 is TGCGCCAGCAGCTTACAGACGGCCGCTAACTATGGCTACACCTTC. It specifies CASSLQTAANYGYTF. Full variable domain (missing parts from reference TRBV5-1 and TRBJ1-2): KAGVTQTPRYLIKTRGQQVTLSCSPISGHRSVSWYQQTPGQGLQFLFEYFSETQRNKGNFPGRFSGRQFSNSRSEMNVSTLELGDSALYLCASSLQTAANYGYTFGSGTRLTVV.

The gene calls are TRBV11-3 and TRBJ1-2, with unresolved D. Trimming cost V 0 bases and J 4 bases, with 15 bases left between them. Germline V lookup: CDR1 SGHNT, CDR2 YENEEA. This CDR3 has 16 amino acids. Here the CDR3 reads CASSLDFVGASYGYTF. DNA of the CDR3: TGTGCCAGCAGCTTAGACTTTGTCGGAGCGTCCTATGGCTACACCTTC.

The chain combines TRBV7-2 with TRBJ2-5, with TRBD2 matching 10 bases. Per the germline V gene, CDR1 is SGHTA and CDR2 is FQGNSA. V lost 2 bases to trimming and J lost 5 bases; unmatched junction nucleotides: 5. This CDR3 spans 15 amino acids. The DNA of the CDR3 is TGTGCCAGCAGCTTACTAGCGGGAGTGTCTGAGACCCAGTACTTC. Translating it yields CASSLLAGVSETQYF. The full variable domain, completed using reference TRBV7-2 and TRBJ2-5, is GAGVSQSPSNKVTEKGKDVELRCDPISGHTALYWYRQSLGQGLEFLIYFQGNSAPDKSGLPSDRFSAERTGGSVSTLTIQRTQQEDSAVYLCASSLLAGVSETQYFGPGTRLLVL.

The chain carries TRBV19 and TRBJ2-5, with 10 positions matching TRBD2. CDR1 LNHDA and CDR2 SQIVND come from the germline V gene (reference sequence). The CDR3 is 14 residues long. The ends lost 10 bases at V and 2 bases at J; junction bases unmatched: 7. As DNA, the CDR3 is TGTGCCACCGCGACTAGCGGGCAACAAGAGACCCAGTACTTC. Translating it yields CATATSGQQETQYF.

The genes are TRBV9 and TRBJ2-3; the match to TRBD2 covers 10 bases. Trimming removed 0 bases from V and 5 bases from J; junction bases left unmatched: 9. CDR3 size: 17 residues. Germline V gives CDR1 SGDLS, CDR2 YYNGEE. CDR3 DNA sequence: TGTGCCAGCAGCGTAGTTCCCTCAGCGGGGGGGAAAGATACGCAGTATTTT. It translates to CASSVVPSAGGKDTQYF.

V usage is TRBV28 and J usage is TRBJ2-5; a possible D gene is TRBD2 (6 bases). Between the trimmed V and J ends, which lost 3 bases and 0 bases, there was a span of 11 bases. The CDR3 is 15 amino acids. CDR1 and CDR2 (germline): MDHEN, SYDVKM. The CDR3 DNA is TGTGCCAGCAGTTTCGGGGGAGAGTACCAAGAGACCCAGTACTTC. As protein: CASSFGGEYQETQYF.

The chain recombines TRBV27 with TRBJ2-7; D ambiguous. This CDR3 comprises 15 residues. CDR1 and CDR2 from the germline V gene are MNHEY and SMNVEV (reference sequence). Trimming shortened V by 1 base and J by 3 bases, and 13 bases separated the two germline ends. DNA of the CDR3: TGTGCCAGCAGTTTATACTACGGCGGCAACTACGAGCAGTACTTC. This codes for CASSLYYGGNYEQYF.

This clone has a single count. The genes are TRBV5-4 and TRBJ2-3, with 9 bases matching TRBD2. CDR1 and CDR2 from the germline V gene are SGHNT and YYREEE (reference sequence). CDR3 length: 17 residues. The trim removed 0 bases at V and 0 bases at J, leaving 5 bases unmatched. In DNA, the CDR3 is TGTGCCAGCAGCTTGGAACTAGCGGGCACTAGCACAGATACGCAGTATTTT. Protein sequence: CASSLELAGTSTDTQYF.

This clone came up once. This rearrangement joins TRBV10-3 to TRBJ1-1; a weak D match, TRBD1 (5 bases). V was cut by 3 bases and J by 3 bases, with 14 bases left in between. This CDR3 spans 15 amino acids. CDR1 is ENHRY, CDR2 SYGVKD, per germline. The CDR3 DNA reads TGTGCCATCAGTGATCGGGGGAAGGGGCACACTGAAGCTTTCTTT. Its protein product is CAISDRGKGHTEAFF.

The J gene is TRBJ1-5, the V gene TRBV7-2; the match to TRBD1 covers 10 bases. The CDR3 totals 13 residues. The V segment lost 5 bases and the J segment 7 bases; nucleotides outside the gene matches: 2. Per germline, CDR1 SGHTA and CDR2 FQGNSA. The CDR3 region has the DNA TGTGCCAGCAGCCAGGACAGGGGGCAGCCCCAGCATTTT. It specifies CASSQDRGQPQHF.

CDR3 sequence reads: CASSTPPGLAYNEQFF. The CDR3 DNA sequence: TGTGCCAGTAGTACACCCCCGGGACTAGCTTACAATGAGCAGTTCTTC. V and J are TRBV19 and TRBJ2-1; 9 bases match TRBD2. Losses at the gene ends were 4 bases for V and 4 bases for J; bases not matched to a gene: 8. CDR3 length: 16 residues. Looked up from germline, CDR1 is LNHDA and CDR2 is SQIVND (reference sequence).

The CDR3 DNA reads as TGTGCCAGCAGTGATAGCGGGGGGGCTAGCACAGATACGCAGTATTTT. Its protein product is CASSDSGGASTDTQYF. This chain connects TRBV7-9 to TRBJ2-3; 11 bases map to TRBD2. Looked up from germline, CDR1 is SEHNR and CDR2 is FQNEAQ (reference sequence). The CDR3 length is 16 residues. J gave up 0 bases and V 6 bases, and 5 bases lay outside the gene matches.

The DNA of the CDR3 is TGCGCCAGCAGCACTGGGACAGCCTCCTACAATGAGCAGTTCTTC. Translating it yields CASSTGTASYNEQFF. This chain links TRBV5-1 with TRBJ2-1; 7 bases line up with TRBD1. CDR3 size: 15 residues. CDR1 and CDR2 (germline): SGHRS, YFSETQ. The V and J ends lost 4 bases and 0 bases, in that order; junction bases with no gene match: 4.

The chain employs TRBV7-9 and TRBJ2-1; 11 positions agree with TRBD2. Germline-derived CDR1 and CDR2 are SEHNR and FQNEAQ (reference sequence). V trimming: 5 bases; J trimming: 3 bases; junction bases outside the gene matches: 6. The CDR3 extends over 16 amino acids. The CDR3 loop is CASSATSGGFYNEQFF. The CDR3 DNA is TGTGCCAGCAGCGCCACTAGCGGGGGTTTCTACAATGAGCAGTTCTTC.

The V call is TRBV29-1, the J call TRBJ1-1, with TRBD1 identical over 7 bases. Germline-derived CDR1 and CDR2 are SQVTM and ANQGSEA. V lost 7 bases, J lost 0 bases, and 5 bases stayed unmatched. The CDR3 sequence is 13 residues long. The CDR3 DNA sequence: TGCAGCGCCCTGGGACAGATGAACACTGAAGCTTTCTTT. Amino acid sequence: CSALGQMNTEAFF.

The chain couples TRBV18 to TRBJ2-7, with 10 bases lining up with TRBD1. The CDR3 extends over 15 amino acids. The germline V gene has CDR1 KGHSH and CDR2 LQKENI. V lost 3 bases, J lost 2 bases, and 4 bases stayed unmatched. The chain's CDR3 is CASSPGQGLAYEQYF. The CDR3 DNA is TGTGCCAGCTCACCGGGACAGGGGCTAGCCTACGAGCAGTACTTC.

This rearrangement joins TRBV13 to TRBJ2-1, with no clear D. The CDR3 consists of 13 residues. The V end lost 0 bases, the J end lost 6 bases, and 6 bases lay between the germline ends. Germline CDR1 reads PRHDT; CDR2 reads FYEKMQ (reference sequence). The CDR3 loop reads CASSLGLSNEQFF. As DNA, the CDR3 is TGTGCCAGCAGCTTAGGCCTAAGCAATGAGCAGTTCTTC.

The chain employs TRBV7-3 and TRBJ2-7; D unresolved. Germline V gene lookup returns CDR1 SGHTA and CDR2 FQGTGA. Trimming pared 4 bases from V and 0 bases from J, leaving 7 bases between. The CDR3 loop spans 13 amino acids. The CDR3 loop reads CASSSFSSYEQYF. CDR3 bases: TGTGCCAGCAGCTCTTTCAGCTCCTACGAGCAGTACTTC.

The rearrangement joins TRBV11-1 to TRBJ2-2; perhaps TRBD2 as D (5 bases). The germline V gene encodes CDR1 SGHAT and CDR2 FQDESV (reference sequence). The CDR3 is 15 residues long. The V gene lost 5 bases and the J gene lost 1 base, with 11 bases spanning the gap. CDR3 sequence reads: CASSPIRGNTGELFF. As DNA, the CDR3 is TGTGCCAGCAGCCCTATTCGGGGGAACACCGGGGAGCTGTTTTTT.

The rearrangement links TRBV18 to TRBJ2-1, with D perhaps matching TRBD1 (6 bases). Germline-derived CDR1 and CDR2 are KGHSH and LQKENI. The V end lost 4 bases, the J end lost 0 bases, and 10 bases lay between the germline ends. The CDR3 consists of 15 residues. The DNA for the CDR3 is TGTGCCAGCTCACTTTGGGACAACTCCTACAATGAGCAGTTCTTC. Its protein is CASSLWDNSYNEQFF.